A selection of T cell receptor beta chains follows, all from one sample in a study of cytomegalovirus exposure and HLA in healthy donors. TCRdb keeps only in-frame clones here, not all; method: immunoSEQ multiplex PCR. The table includes 180,000 or so clones, roughly 74% detected once. Sequenced: PBMCs. Receptors originate from a female donor in good health and CMV-seronegative. Both conserved end residues are part of each CDR3. Each record gives: CDR3 length, clone size, D gene, V gene, J gene, CDR3 DNA, CDR3 protein. The D gene is left open where the match is weak. Clone size appears in some rows only: once, few, many, or a class for an expanded clone.

>14|once|.|TRBV7-9|TRBJ2-3
TGTGCCAGCAGCAAAGGGGGTAACACAGATACGCAGTATTTT
CASSKGGNTDTQYF
>14|.|TRBD1|TRBV5-4|TRBJ1-1
TGTGCCAGCAGCTCCGGAGGGGGCGGCACTGAAGCTTTCTTT
CASSSGGGGTEAFF
>16|.|.|TRBV6-6|TRBJ2-1
TGTGCCAGCAGTTACTCACCGGGACATATCCACAATGAGCAGTTCTTC
CASSYSPGHIHNEQFF
>18|.|.|TRBV19|TRBJ2-6
TGTGCCAGTAAAAACCTAGTAAGGCTTACCTCTGGGGCCAACGTCCTGACTTTC
CASKNLVRLTSGANVLTF
>15|.|TRBD1|TRBV6-4|TRBJ2-1
TGTGCCAGCAGTGAGAGGACAGGGGGCATCAATGAGCAGTTCTTC
CASSERTGGINEQFF
>15|.|.|TRBV5-1|TRBJ1-3
TGCGCCAGCAGCTTCGGACAGTCCTCTGGAAACACCATATATTTT
CASSFGQSSGNTIYF
>14|.|.|TRBV19|TRBJ2-5
TGTGCCAGTAGTTTCTTTGGCCTTCAAGAGACCCAGTACTTC
CASSFFGLQETQYF
>14|.|TRBD2|TRBV5-1|TRBJ2-3
TGCGCCAGCAGCTACGATAGCGGGGCAGATACGCAGTATTTT
CASSYDSGADTQYF
>12|.|.|TRBV4-2|TRBJ1-2
TGTGCCAGCAGCCAGACGGGCGGGGGCTACACCTTC
CASSQTGGGYTF
>14|.|.|TRBV18|TRBJ2-2
TGTGCCAGCTCACCGAGAGGGGGCACCGGGGAGCTGTTTTTT
CASSPRGGTGELFF
>15|few|TRBD1|TRBV10-3|TRBJ1-2
TGTGCCATCATTTCCGGGACAGGAGATAACTATGGCTACACCTTC
CAIISGTGDNYGYTF
>15|.|.|TRBV19|TRBJ1-5
TGTGCCAGTAGTATAAAAGGGGTTAGCAATCAGCCCCAGCATTTT
CASSIKGVSNQPQHF
>16|few|TRBD1|TRBV18|TRBJ2-1
TGTGCCAGCTCACCTTCTTGGGGACAGGGTTACAATGAGCAGTTCTTC
CASSPSWGQGYNEQFF
>13|.|.|TRBV5-1|TRBJ2-5
TGCGCCAGCAGCCGATCAGGGGAGGAGACCCAGTACTTC
CASSRSGEETQYF
>16|.|TRBD1|TRBV5-1|TRBJ1-2
TGCGCCAGCAGCCACGGACAGGGCGCCCCAAACTATGGCTACACCTTC
CASSHGQGAPNYGYTF
>14|.|.|TRBV6-1|TRBJ1-1
TGTGCCAGCAGGGAAACCCCAGGGATTCCTGAAGCTTTCTTT
CASRETPGIPEAFF
>15|.|TRBD1|TRBV7-9|TRBJ1-2
TGTTCCAGCAGCTTAGGGGATACAGGGGCCGAAGGCTACACCTTC
CSSSLGDTGAEGYTF
>12|few|.|TRBV7-9|TRBJ2-5
TGTGCCAGCAGCCCGCAGGGGGAGACCCAGTACTTC
CASSPQGETQYF
>12|.|.|TRBV7-9|TRBJ1-3
TGTTCCACCATAACCGGTCCCGGGACCATATATTTT
CSTITGPGTIYF
>11|.|.|TRBV2|TRBJ1-1
TGTGCCAGCAGTTACACCACTGAAGCTTTCTTT
CASSYTTEAFF
>15|.|TRBD2|TRBV5-4|TRBJ2-3
TGTGCCAGCAGCTACCCGGGACTAGCTCCAGATACGCAGTATTTT
CASSYPGLAPDTQYF
>18|.|TRBD2|TRBV4-2|TRBJ2-1
TGTGCCAGCAGCCAGAGGTTTAGTAGACTAGCGGGAGGGGATGAGCAGTTCTTC
CASSQRFSRLAGGDEQFF
>16|once|TRBD1|TRBV19|TRBJ1-4
TGTGCCAGTAGTGAGCACCGGGACAGGGTTGGCGAAAAACTGTTTTTT
CASSEHRDRVGEKLFF
>13|.|TRBD1|TRBV2|TRBJ2-1
TGTGCCAGCAATGTCGTCAACCGGGACAGTCAGTTCTTC
CASNVVNRDSQFF
>16|few|TRBD1|TRBV5-1|TRBJ1-4
TGCGCCAGCAGCTTGGGAACAGGGGGCAAGAATGAAAAACTGTTTTTT
CASSLGTGGKNEKLFF
>15|few|TRBD1|TRBV5-1|TRBJ2-4
TGCGCCAGCAGCTTGACAGGGGGAGCCAAAAACATTCAGTACTTC
CASSLTGGAKNIQYF
>15|.|TRBD1|TRBV2|TRBJ1-4
TGTGCCAGCGGAACCGGGACAGGGGTTAATGAAAAACTGTTTTTT
CASGTGTGVNEKLFF
>15|.|TRBD2|TRBV4-3|TRBJ2-3
TGCGCCAGCAGCATTCTAGCGGGAGAACCAGATACGCAGTATTTT
CASSILAGEPDTQYF
>16|.|.|TRBV2|TRBJ2-2
TGTGCCAGCAGTGAACAGGGGGGAAGCTGGAACGGGGAGCTGTTTTTT
CASSEQGGSWNGELFF
>13|few|.|TRBV30|TRBJ1-4
TGTGCCTGGAGCGGGGGACCTAATGAAAAACTGTTTTTT
CAWSGGPNEKLFF
>18|.|TRBD2|TRBV11-2|TRBJ2-5
TGTGCCAGCAGCCGAAGGACACTAGCGGGGGGGCAGGAAGAGACCCAGTACTTC
CASSRRTLAGGQEETQYF
>12|.|.|TRBV5-4|TRBJ1-2
TGTGCCAGCAGACAAACAGGTGGTGGCTACACCTTC
CASRQTGGGYTF
>14|.|.|TRBV5-1|TRBJ1-4
TGCGCCAGCAGCCCCCAGGGGCAGGATGAAAAACTGTTTTTT
CASSPQGQDEKLFF
>14|.|.|TRBV7-2|TRBJ1-1
TGTGCCAGCAGCCCTAGGCCCGGGGGTGGTGAAGCTTTCTTT
CASSPRPGGGEAFF
>11|.|.|TRBV29-1|TRBJ2-7
TGCAGCGTTGAAGAGCGCTACGAGCAGTACTTC
CSVEERYEQYF
>14|.|TRBD1|TRBV5-5|TRBJ1-1
TGTGCCAGCAGCGGGGGACAGCTGAACACTGAAGCTTTCTTT
CASSGGQLNTEAFF
>14|.|.|TRBV30|TRBJ1-3
TGTGCCTGGAGTGTCTCGGGTGGGGGAAACACCATATATTTT
CAWSVSGGGNTIYF
>16|few|.|TRBV11-2|TRBJ1-1
TGTGCCAGCAGGGGGTCAGGACTCTGGAGGTTCACTGAAGCTTTCTTT
CASRGSGLWRFTEAFF
>15|.|.|TRBV28|TRBJ1-1
TGTGCCACCCTCCAACCTACAATCGACGACACCGAAGCTTTCTTT
CATLQPTIDDTEAFF
>15|.|.|TRBV9|TRBJ2-1
TGTGCCAGCAGCGTGGCCTCGGGGGTCTACAATGAGCAGTTCTTC
CASSVASGVYNEQFF
>15|few|.|TRBV10-3|TRBJ1-1
TGTGCCATCAGTGAAGTGGCGGGGGGGAACACTGAAGCTTTCTTT
CAISEVAGGNTEAFF
>18|.|TRBD2|TRBV25-1|TRBJ2-1
TGTGCCAGCAGAGTGAACGAGGGGAAGCGGGAGGGCCAAAATGAGCAGTTCTTC
CASRVNEGKREGQNEQFF
>18|.|TRBD2|TRBV30|TRBJ2-7
TGTGCCTGGAGTTTTCCCGGGACTAGCGGGGGGCGGTCCTACGAGCAGTACTTC
CAWSFPGTSGGRSYEQYF
>13|once|.|TRBV10-3|TRBJ1-2
TGTGCCATCAGTGAGCCAACCGGGTATGGCTACACCTTC
CAISEPTGYGYTF
>13|.|.|TRBV30|TRBJ1-1
TGTGCCTGGAGTACACAGGATAACACTGAAGCTTTCTTT
CAWSTQDNTEAFF
>17|.|.|TRBV11-1|TRBJ2-5
TGTGCCAGCAGCCCCCCCCCAACTAGCAACTTGCGAGAGACCCAGTACTTC
CASSPPPTSNLRETQYF
>13|.|TRBD2|TRBV6-1|TRBJ2-1
TGTGCCAGCAGACCTAGCGGGGGGGTCGAGCAGTTCTTC
CASRPSGGVEQFF
>15|.|TRBD2|TRBV6-1|TRBJ2-1
TGTGCCAGCAGTGATCTAGCGGGAGGGGGGAATGAGCAGTTCTTC
CASSDLAGGGNEQFF
>12|.|.|TRBV5-1|TRBJ2-1
TGCGCCAGCAGCTCCCTATACAATGAGCAGTTCTTC
CASSSLYNEQFF
>14|.|.|TRBV9|TRBJ2-1
TGTGCCAGCAGTCGACTGGACTCCTACAATGAGCAGTTCTTC
CASSRLDSYNEQFF
>15|.|TRBD1|TRBV7-3|TRBJ2-1
TGTGCCAGCAGCCCTCGACAGGGGGAGAGGAATGAGCAGTTCTTC
CASSPRQGERNEQFF
>17|few|.|TRBV4-2|TRBJ1-3
TGTGCCAGCAGCCAAGATCGGGGGAGGGGGACTGGAAACACCATATATTTT
CASSQDRGRGTGNTIYF